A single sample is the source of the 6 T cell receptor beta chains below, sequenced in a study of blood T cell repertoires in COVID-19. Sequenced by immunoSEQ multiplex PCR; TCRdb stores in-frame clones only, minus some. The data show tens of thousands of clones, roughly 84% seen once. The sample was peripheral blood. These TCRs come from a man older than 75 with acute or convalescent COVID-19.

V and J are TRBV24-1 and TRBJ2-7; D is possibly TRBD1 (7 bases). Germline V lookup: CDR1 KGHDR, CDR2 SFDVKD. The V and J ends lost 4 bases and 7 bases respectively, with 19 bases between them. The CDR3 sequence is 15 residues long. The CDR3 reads CATSDPQGYGGEQYF. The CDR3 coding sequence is TGTGCCACCAGTGACCCACAGGGGTACGGGGGAGAGCAGTACTTC.

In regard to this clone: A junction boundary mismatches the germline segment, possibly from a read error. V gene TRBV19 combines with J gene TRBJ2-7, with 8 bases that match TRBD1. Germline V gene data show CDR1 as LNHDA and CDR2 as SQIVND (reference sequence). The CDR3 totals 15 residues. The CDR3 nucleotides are TGTGCCAGTAGTAGGGCCCGGGACAGGTCCTCCGAGCAGTACTTC. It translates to CASSRARDRSSEQYF. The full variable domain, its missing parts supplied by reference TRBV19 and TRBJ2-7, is DGGITQSPKYLFRKEGQNVTLSCEQNLNHDAMYWYRQDPGQGLRLIYYSQIVNDFQKGDIAEGYSVSREKKESFPLTVTSAQKNPTAFYLCASSRARDRSSEQYFGPGTRLTVT.

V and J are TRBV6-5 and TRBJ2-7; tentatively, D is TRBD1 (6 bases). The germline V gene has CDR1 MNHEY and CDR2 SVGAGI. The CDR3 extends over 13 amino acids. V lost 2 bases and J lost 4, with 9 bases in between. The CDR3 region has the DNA TGTGCCAGCAGTTACGGGACAAAATACGAGCAGTACTTC. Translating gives CASSYGTKYEQYF.

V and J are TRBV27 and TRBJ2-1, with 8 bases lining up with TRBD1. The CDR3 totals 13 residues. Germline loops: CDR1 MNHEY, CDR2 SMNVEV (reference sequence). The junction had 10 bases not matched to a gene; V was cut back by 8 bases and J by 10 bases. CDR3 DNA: TGTGCCAGCCTCGGCAGGGGGCTTAGAGAGCAGTTCTTC. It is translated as CASLGRGLREQFF.

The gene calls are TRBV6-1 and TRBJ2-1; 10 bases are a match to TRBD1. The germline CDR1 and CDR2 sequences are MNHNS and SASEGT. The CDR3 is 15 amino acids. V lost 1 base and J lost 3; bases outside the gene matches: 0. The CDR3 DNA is TGTGCCAGCAGTGAAGGGACAGGGGGCTACAATGAGCAGTTCTTC. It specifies CASSEGTGGYNEQFF.

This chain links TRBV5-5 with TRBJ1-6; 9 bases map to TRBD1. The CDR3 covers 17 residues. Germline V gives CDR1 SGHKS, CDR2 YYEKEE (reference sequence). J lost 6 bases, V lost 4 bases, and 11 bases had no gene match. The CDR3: CASSHGWGQGINSPLHF. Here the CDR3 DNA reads TGTGCCAGCAGCCACGGATGGGGACAGGGCATTAATTCACCCCTCCACTTT.